The text below deals with one T cell receptor beta chain. A single record per CDR3 protein comes from TCRdb applying MiXCR to the RT-PCR reads. In the table there are 57,000 or so distinct CDR3 sequences, 13% of which are singletons. CDR3 length equals 14 residues. The V end lost 6 bases, the J end lost 4 bases, and 14 bases lay between the germline ends. CDR1 and CDR2 from the germline V gene are ENHRY and SYGVKD. The sample originates from a study of patients and donors after allogeneic stem cell transplantation. The V gene is TRBV10-3, the J gene TRBJ2-3; a possible D gene is TRBD2 (5 bases). Sequenced: blood, either unsorted or a sorted T cell fraction (not recorded which). This TCR was recovered from a human donor who was either an allogeneic HSCT recipient or a stem cell or donor lymphocyte infusion donor (not recorded which). It is not recorded whose cells these are; they may come from a transplant donor. The CDR3 here is CAISQLGAADTQYF. Written as DNA, the CDR3 is TGTGCCATCAGCCAACTAGGCGCGGCAGATACGCAGTATTTT.